Detailed here is one T cell receptor beta chain. Its antigen is not known. Libraries were prepared by immunoSEQ multiplex PCR; TCRdb keeps only in-frame clonotypes and omits some of them. The repertoire holds some 140,000 clones, with about 87% as singletons. This CDR3 has 15 residues. Germline CDR1 is SGHDT and CDR2 is YYEEEE. The ends lost 1 base at V and 5 bases at J; junction bases unmatched: 8. This entry belongs to a study of T cell responses to AZD1222 COVID-19 vaccine. General observations from the study: Regions left unmutated in variants are reportedly the target of nearly half of spike-specific TCRs. Spike-specific TCRs gained breadth and depth after people received two AZD1222 doses. The donors showed a predominance of white British ancestry and of females, with possible underestimation of clonal diversity. At 160-218 and 743-854, vaccine-associated CD4 TCRs were dominant, and they spanned spike.

This chain connects TRBV5-6 to TRBJ2-5; the match to TRBD2 covers 7 bases. The clonotype was recovered from an adult in good health. Sequencing was performed on peripheral blood, taken on day 0 of AZD1222 vaccination. As DNA, the CDR3 is TGTGCCAGCAGCTTGAGCGGGGAGCGGCTTGAGACCCAGTACTTC. Protein product: CASSLSGERLETQYF.